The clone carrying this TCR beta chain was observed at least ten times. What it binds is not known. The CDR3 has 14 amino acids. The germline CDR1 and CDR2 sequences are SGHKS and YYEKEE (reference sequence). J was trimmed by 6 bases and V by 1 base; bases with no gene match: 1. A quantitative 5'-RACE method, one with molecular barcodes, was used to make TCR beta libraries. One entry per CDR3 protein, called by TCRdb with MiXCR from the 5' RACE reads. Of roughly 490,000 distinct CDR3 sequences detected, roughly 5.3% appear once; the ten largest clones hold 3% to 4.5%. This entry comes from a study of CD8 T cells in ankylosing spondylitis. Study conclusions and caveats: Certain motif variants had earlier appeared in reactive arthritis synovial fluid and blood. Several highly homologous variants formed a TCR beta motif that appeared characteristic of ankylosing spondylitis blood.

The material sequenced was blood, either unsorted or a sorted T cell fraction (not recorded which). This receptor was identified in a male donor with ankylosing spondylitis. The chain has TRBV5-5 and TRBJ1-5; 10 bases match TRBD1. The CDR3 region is CASSLWDRGQPQHF. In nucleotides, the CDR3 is TGTGCCAGCAGCTTGTGGGACAGGGGTCAGCCCCAGCATTTT.